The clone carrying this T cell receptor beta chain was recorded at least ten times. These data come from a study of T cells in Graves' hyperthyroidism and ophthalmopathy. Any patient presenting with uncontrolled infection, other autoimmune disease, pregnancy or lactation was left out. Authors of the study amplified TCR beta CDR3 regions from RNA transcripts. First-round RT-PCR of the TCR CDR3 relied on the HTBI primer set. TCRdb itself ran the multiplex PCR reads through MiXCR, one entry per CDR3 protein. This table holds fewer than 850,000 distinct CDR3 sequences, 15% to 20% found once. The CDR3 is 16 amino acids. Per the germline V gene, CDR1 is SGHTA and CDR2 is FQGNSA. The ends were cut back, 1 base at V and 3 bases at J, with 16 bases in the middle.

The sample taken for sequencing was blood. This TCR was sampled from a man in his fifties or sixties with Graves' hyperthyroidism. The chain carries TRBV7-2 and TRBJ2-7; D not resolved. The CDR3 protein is CASSLDSPGWGYEQYF. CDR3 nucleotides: TGTGCCAGCAGCTTAGACTCTCCGGGTTGGGGCTACGAGCAGTACTTC.